The T cell receptor (beta chain) under discussion was sequenced for a study of cytomegalovirus exposure and HLA in healthy donors. Study summary: The same platform used for the 500 to 850 first-cohort repertoires was also used for the 120 or so validation repertoires, as a later analysis reported. Regarding the study as a whole: Later, an analysis found that TCR clusters from the first cohort tended to co-occur in the approximately 130 validation repertoires. While the bulk of TCR sequences proved rare, some public TCRs turned up in many donors.

The donors were part of the validation cohort of roughly 110 subjects. That cohort was separate from the first cohort, which comprised several hundred subjects. The length of the CDR3 is 13 residues. Germline V lookup: CDR1 SGHVS, CDR2 FQNEAQ. Deletions cut 2 bases from V and 2 bases from J, with 6 bases between. The table came from immunoSEQ multiplex PCR; TCRdb's copy has only in-frame clones and leaves some out. The sample lists 97,000 or so clones; around 85% were seen once. As concerns this clone: Its antigen is still unknown.

The TCR sequence derives from a young woman in good health and CMV-seronegative. The chain carries TRBV7-8 and TRBJ1-2; D unresolved. The sample comprised PBMCs. CDR3 coding DNA: TGTGCCAGCAGCTTAAAACAGAACTATGGCTACACCTTC. It codes for CASSLKQNYGYTF.